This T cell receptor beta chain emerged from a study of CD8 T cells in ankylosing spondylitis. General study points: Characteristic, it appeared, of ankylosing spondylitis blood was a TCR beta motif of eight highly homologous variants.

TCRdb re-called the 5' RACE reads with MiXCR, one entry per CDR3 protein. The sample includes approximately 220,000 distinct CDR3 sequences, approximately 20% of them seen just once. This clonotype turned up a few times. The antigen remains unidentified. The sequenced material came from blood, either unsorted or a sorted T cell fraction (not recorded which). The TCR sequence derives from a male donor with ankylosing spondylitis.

CDR3 in amino acids: CASSDPGGPEQFF. CDR3 coding DNA: TGTGCCAGCAGTGACCCCGGGGGGCCCGAGCAGTTCTTC. This sequence joins TRBV2 and TRBJ2-1, with a tentative D call TRBD2 (7 bases). Germline V gives CDR1 SNHLY, CDR2 FYNNEI. V was clipped by 3 bases and J by 10 bases, with 13 bases between them. The CDR3 consists of 13 residues.